What follows is one TCR beta chain and its context. After isolation, RNA underwent reverse transcription to generate cDNA as the sequencing template. Data came from immunoSEQ multiplex PCR; TCRdb stores just in-frame clones and leaves some out. The sample holds 75,000 to 100,000 clones, roughly 47% seen once. The data belong to a study of CD8+ T cells in alopecia areata. Study details: The tofacitinib course ran for 6 to 18 months and was followed by 6 months off drug.

This CDR3 comprises 15 residues. Trimming left V 1 base short and J 6 bases short, with 12 bases between. In germline, CDR1 is MNHEY, CDR2 SVGAGI. V is TRBV6-5 and J is TRBJ2-2; possible D gene TRBD1, 6 bases. Source material: CD4+ T cells sorted from blood. This clonotype was sampled from a human donor with alopecia areata. The CDR3 loop is CASSYWQSGAGELFF. The CDR3 nucleotides are TGTGCCAGCAGTTACTGGCAGTCAGGGGCCGGGGAGCTGTTTTTT.